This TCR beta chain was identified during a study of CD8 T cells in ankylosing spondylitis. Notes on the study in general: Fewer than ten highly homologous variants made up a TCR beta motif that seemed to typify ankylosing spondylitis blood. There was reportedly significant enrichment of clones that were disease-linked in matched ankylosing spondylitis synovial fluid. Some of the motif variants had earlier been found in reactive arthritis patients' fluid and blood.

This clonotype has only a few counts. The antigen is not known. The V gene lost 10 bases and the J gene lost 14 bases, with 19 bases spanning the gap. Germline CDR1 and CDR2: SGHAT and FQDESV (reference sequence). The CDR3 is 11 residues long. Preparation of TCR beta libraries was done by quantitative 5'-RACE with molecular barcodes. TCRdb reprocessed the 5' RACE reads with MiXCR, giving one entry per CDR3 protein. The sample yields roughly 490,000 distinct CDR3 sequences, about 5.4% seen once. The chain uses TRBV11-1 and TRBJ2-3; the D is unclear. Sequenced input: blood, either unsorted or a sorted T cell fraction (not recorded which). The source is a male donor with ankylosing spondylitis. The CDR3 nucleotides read TGTGCCACCTTTCAGAGACGTTACATGTATTTT. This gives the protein CATFQRRYMYF.